This T cell receptor (beta chain) was documented in a study of beta chain features in type 1 diabetes. Looked up from germline, CDR1 is LGHNA and CDR2 is YSLEER. Trimming pared 5 bases from V and 5 bases from J, leaving 18 bases between. This CDR3 is 16 amino acids long. This clone was seen more than once but under ten times. What was sequenced were expressed TCRB transcripts, since all of the isolated RNA had been reverse transcribed. Here immunoSEQ multiplex PCR was the method, and the copy in TCRdb shows in-frame clones only, minus some. The table records about 620,000 clones, around 16% of them present only once.

The sequence derives from a man aged 18 to 30 in good health. The sample comprised naive CD4+ T cells from blood. The V call is TRBV4-3, the J call TRBJ2-2, with a possible D match to TRBD2 (5 bases). The DNA of the CDR3 is TGCGCCAGCAGCAATCTCAACCAAGCGGAGACCGGGGAGCTGTTTTTT. Its translation is CASSNLNQAETGELFF.